One sample yielded the 17 T cell receptor beta chains listed below, sequenced in a study of T cell repertoires in cytomegalovirus infection. MiXCR, run by TCRdb on the reads, gives a single entry per CDR3 protein. The sample holds around 300,000 distinct CDR3 sequences, over 20% seen once. Sequencing was done on a sample of PBMCs. The receptors here all came from a human donor in good health (CMV status not recorded). Some clones in this sample may be carry-over from other donors' samples.

The sample holds a few counts of this clonotype. This rearrangement joins TRBV5-1 to TRBJ1-1; 11 positions match TRBD1. Per the germline V gene, CDR1 is SGHRS and CDR2 is YFSETQ. Losses at the gene ends were 5 bases for V and 7 bases for J; bases not matched to a gene: 19. The CDR3 covers 18 residues. CDR3 loop: CASRPNPRDRGKESEAFF. CDR3 in DNA: TGCGCCAGCAGGCCTAACCCCCGGGACAGGGGGAAGGAGAGTGAAGCTTTCTTT. The full variable domain, in which reference TRBV5-1 and TRBJ1-1 provide the parts outside the CDR3, is KAGVTQTPRYLIKTRGQQVTLSCSPISGHRSVSWYQQTPGQGLQFLFEYFSETQRNKGNFPGRFSGRQFSNSRSEMNVSTLELGDSALYLCASRPNPRDRGKESEAFFGQGTRLTVV.

The rearrangement uses TRBV12-3 or TRBV12-4 and TRBJ1-1; D gene ambiguous. The CDR3 runs 14 residues. V dropped 3 bases and J dropped 0 bases, with 8 bases sitting between them. DNA of the CDR3: TGTGCCAGCAGTTTTCGGGCCATGAACACTGAAGCTTTCTTT. Protein product: CASSFRAMNTEAFF.

This clonotype was detected a few times. The genes are TRBV20-1 and TRBJ2-5; 7 nucleotides match TRBD1. This CDR3 comprises 13 residues. Germline CDR1 reads DFQATT; CDR2 reads SNEGSKA (reference sequence). V lost 6 bases, J lost 2 bases, and 6 bases stayed unmatched. The CDR3 region has the DNA TGCAGTGCCACAGGGACAGCTCAAGAGACCCAGTACTTC. This codes for CSATGTAQETQYF.

This clonotype was counted ten times or more. V gene TRBV28 combines with J gene TRBJ2-1, with D uncertain. This CDR3 contains 13 residues. Trimming stripped 3 bases from V and 6 bases from J, with 9 bases between. Germline assignment: CDR1 MDHEN and CDR2 SYDVKM. The CDR3 DNA is TGTGCCAGCAGTTTGACGGTATCCAATGAGCAGTTCTTC. Translated, it gives CASSLTVSNEQFF.

The chain joins TRBV7-3 to TRBJ1-1; 7 bases are a match to TRBD1. Germline V gene lookup returns CDR1 SGHTA and CDR2 FQGTGA. The CDR3 is made up of 16 amino acids. Trimming at V came to 0 bases and at J to 2 bases, leaving 6 bases not matched to a gene. CDR3 loop: CASSLTTGEGNTEAFF. CDR3 in DNA: TGTGCCAGCAGCTTAACTACAGGGGAGGGTAACACTGAAGCTTTCTTT.

V and J are TRBV6-1 and TRBJ2-1, with 8 bases matching TRBD2. Near its end, the DNA agrees better with TRBJ2-7, so the J call may be wrong. The CDR3 covers 15 residues. The germline gives CDR1 MNHNS, CDR2 SASEGT. This chain's CDR3 is CASSVEAGDYNEQYF. As DNA, the CDR3 is TGTGCCAGCAGTGTCGAAGCGGGGGATTACAATGAGCAGTACTTC.

V is TRBV2 and J is TRBJ2-5; 8 nucleotides line up with TRBD2. The CDR3 is made up of 13 amino acids. J was trimmed by 5 bases and V by 5 bases; bases with no gene match: 4. From germline, CDR1 is SNHLY and CDR2 FYNNEI. The CDR3 protein is CASSPREGETQYF. CDR3 DNA sequence: TGTGCCAGCAGTCCTCGGGAGGGGGAGACCCAGTACTTC. The full variable domain, rest sourced from reference TRBV2 and TRBJ2-5, is EPEVTQTPSHQVTQMGQEVILRCVPISNHLYFYWYRQILGQKVEFLVSFYNNEISEKSEIFDDQFSVERPDGSNFTLKIRSTKLEDSAMYFCASSPREGETQYFGPGTRLLVL.

The rearrangement joins TRBV11-2 to TRBJ2-3; no reliable D call. CDR3 length: 14 amino acids. Germline V CDR1 and CDR2: SGHAT, FQNNGV. Trimming left V 5 bases short and J 2 bases short, with 11 bases between. CDR3 in DNA: TGTGCCAGCAGCCAGACCAGCCCCACAGATACGCAGTATTTT. Protein: CASSQTSPTDTQYF.

This clonotype has more than one count but fewer than ten. The junction departs from germline at one end; a sequencing error may be responsible. This chain joins TRBV6-9 and TRBJ2-7; TRBD2 might be the D (5 bases). The germline gives CDR1 MNHGY, CDR2 SVAAGI. The CDR3 has 12 amino acids. This CDR3 is CASSAPDLGLNF. DNA for the CDR3: TGTGCCAGCAGTGCCCCGGACTTAGGCCTGAACTTC.

This clonotype was seen more than once but under ten times. This chain joins TRBV20-1 and TRBJ2-1; 8 bases agree with TRBD1. J was trimmed by 7 bases and V by 4 bases; bases with no gene match: 9. This CDR3 comprises 14 residues. Germline loops: CDR1 DFQATT, CDR2 SNEGSKA (reference sequence). The CDR3: CSANAGGAQNEQFF. The DNA of the CDR3 is TGCAGTGCTAATGCAGGGGGCGCGCAAAATGAGCAGTTCTTC.

This clonotype was observed a few times. The chain carries TRBV20-1 and TRBJ1-5; D perhaps matches TRBD1 (5 bases). Trimming removed 5 bases from V and 6 bases from J, with 17 bases in between. CDR1 and CDR2 from the germline V gene are DFQATT and SNEGSKA (reference sequence). This CDR3 has 14 amino acids. The CDR3 loop reads CSAGYGQGGQPQHF. CDR3 DNA sequence: TGCAGTGCTGGATATGGGCAGGGAGGTCAGCCCCAGCATTTT.

This clonotype has only a few counts. The V and J genes are TRBV11-2 and TRBJ1-3; possible D gene TRBD1, 5 bases. Per the germline V gene, CDR1 is SGHAT and CDR2 is FQNNGV. This CDR3 contains 17 residues. Between the trimmed V and J ends, which lost 0 bases and 6 bases, there was a span of 18 bases. The CDR3 nucleotides are TGTGCCAGCAGCTTAGATCAGGGACGACGCGGAGAAAACACCATATATTTT. Amino acids: CASSLDQGRRGENTIYF. The variable domain in full, completed from reference TRBV11-2 and TRBJ1-3, reads EAGVAQSPRYKIIEKRQSVAFWCNPISGHATLYWYQQILGQGPKLLIQFQNNGVVDDSQLPKDRFSAERLKGVDSTLKIQPAKLEDSAVYLCASSLDQGRRGENTIYFGEGSWLTVV.

This clonotype came up a few times. The gene calls are TRBV6-6 and TRBJ1-1, with D maybe TRBD1 (6 bases). Germline V gene sequence: CDR1 MNHNY, CDR2 SVGAGI (reference sequence). The V and J ends lost 5 bases and 4 bases respectively, with 17 bases between them. CDR3 length: 15 amino acids. The CDR3 reads CASSASQGFATEAFF. CDR3 bases: TGTGCCAGCAGTGCATCGCAGGGGTTCGCCACTGAAGCTTTCTTT.

The chain has TRBV20-1 and TRBJ1-2, with a possible D match to TRBD1 (6 bases). V was pared by 0 bases and J by 3 bases, with 14 bases between. Germline CDR1 is DFQATT and CDR2 is SNEGSKA (reference sequence). The CDR3 consists of 15 residues. The CDR3 sequence: CSARDRIGGDYGYTF. CDR3 nucleotides: TGCAGTGCTAGAGATCGGATAGGGGGAGACTATGGCTACACCTTC.

This clonotype was observed a handful of times. This sequence joins TRBV27 and TRBJ1-3; D not certain. The CDR3 sequence is 14 residues long. Trimming removed 5 bases at V and 3 bases at J, with 11 bases between. Per germline, CDR1 MNHEY and CDR2 SMNVEV (reference sequence). CDR3 sequence (DNA): TGTGCCAGCAGTCGCTACTCGGATGGAAACACCATATATTTT. Translated: CASSRYSDGNTIYF.

The chain couples TRBV7-8 to TRBJ2-7, with D perhaps TRBD2 (5 bases). The germline V gene has CDR1 SGHVS and CDR2 FQNEAQ. V dropped 1 base and J dropped 8 bases, with 24 bases sitting between them. The CDR3 has 17 amino acids. The DNA of the CDR3 is TGTGCCAGCAGCTTAGACCCTATGTCGGGAACACGCCCGCAGCAGTACTTC. This encodes CASSLDPMSGTRPQQYF.

This rearrangement joins TRBV28 to TRBJ2-2; TRBD1 agrees at 7 bases. Trimming at V came to 10 bases and at J to 4 bases, leaving 9 bases not matched to a gene. In germline, CDR1 is MDHEN, CDR2 SYDVKM. This CDR3 is built from 14 residues. CDR3 sequence: CATTGTVSTGELFF. The CDR3 DNA sequence: TGTGCCACCACCGGGACAGTGAGCACCGGGGAGCTGTTTTTT.